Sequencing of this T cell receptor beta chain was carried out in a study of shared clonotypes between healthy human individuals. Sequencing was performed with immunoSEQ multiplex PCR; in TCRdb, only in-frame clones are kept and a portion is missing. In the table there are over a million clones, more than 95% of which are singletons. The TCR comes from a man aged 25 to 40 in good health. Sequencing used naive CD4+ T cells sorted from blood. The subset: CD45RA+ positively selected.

Here the CDR3 DNA reads TGTGCCAGCAGTATCAGACAGCTAAAAAACATTCAGTACTTC. Translating it yields CASSIRQLKNIQYF. The chain links TRBV28 to TRBJ2-4, with a possible D match to TRBD1 (5 bases). V lost 5 bases, J lost 4 bases, and 12 bases lay in between. Germline lookup yields CDR1 MDHEN and CDR2 SYDVKM. This CDR3 region has 14 residues.